Below, 13 T cell receptor beta chains from the same sample are listed, as sequenced in a study of blood T cell repertoires in COVID-19. Generated by immunoSEQ multiplex PCR, the TCRdb table keeps only in-frame clones and is missing some. The table includes roughly 100,000 clones, over 75% detected once. The source material was peripheral blood. Every receptor here comes from an elderly man with active or convalescent COVID-19.

The chain employs TRBV5-5 and TRBJ2-5; D might be TRBD1 (6 bases). From germline, CDR1 is SGHKS and CDR2 YYEKEE (reference sequence). V shed 0 bases and J shed 5 bases, with 14 bases lying between them. The CDR3 is 15 amino acids. This CDR3 reads CASSLDGQGIETQYF. The DNA of the CDR3 is TGTGCCAGCAGCTTGGACGGGCAGGGGATTGAGACCCAGTACTTC.

This clone appeared many times. The chain employs TRBV6-1 and TRBJ1-2, with D perhaps matching TRBD1 (5 bases). Trimming removed 0 bases at V and 3 bases at J, with 11 bases between. The germline V gene has CDR1 MNHNS and CDR2 SASEGT. This CDR3 is 15 amino acids long. CDR3 DNA sequence: TGTGCCAGCAGTGAAGCGCTGGGGACTCACTATGGCTACACCTTC. It encodes CASSEALGTHYGYTF.

This clone turned up a few times. This chain joins TRBV28 and TRBJ2-2; a possible D gene is TRBD2 (5 bases). This CDR3 comprises 16 residues. Germline V CDR1 and CDR2: MDHEN, SYDVKM. V lost 2 bases and J 7 bases, leaving 17 bases between the germline ends. Here the CDR3 reads CASSLLAGDNVGELFF. CDR3 DNA: TGTGCCAGCAGTTTACTTGCCGGGGATAATGTCGGGGAGCTGTTTTTT.

This rearrangement joins TRBV6-5 to TRBJ1-6; D is undetermined. Trimming stripped 10 bases from V and 7 bases from J, with 14 bases between. This CDR3 contains 13 residues. CDR1 is MNHEY, CDR2 SVGAGI, per germline. CDR3 sequence reads: CATATRANSPLHF. In DNA form, the CDR3 reads TGTGCCACCGCGACACGCGCCAATTCACCCCTCCACTTT.

The J gene is TRBJ2-2, the V gene TRBV11-2, with 10 bases identical to TRBD1. This CDR3 region has 17 residues. Trimming took 7 bases from V and 7 from J; bases not matched to a gene: 15. CDR1 and CDR2 (germline): SGHAT, FQNNGV. The CDR3 DNA reads TGTGCCAGCATCGGAATTGGGGGACAGGGGTCTATCGGGGAGCTGTTTTTT. Translation: CASIGIGGQGSIGELFF.

The V call is TRBV6-4, the J call TRBJ2-1; 11 bases align to TRBD1. This CDR3 has 15 amino acids. V trimming: 5 bases; J trimming: 6 bases; junction bases outside the gene matches: 6. Germline-derived CDR1 and CDR2 are MRHNA and SNTAGT. The CDR3, as DNA: TGTGCCAGCAGTACCGGACAGGGGGCTGGCAATGAGCAGTTCTTC. It encodes CASSTGQGAGNEQFF.

The J gene is TRBJ2-5, the V gene TRBV5-1; D unclear. Germline loops: CDR1 SGHRS, CDR2 YFSETQ. Deletions cut 4 bases from V and 1 base from J, with 8 bases between. This CDR3 is 13 amino acids long. The CDR3 DNA follows: TGCGCCAGCAGCATAGGAGCCCAAGAGACCCAGTACTTC. Its translation is CASSIGAQETQYF.

The rearrangement joins TRBV5-1 to TRBJ2-4, with 7 bases fitting TRBD1. With V trimmed by 4 bases and J by 5 bases, 6 bases remained unmatched. Per the germline V gene, CDR1 is SGHRS and CDR2 is YFSETQ. The CDR3 loop spans 14 amino acids. The CDR3 sequence: CASSHAGTENIQYF. The DNA of the CDR3 is TGCGCCAGCAGCCACGCCGGGACAGAAAACATTCAGTACTTC.

This clone was seen just once. This rearrangement joins TRBV3-1 (or the pseudogene TRBV3-2) to TRBJ1-4; D not resolved. The germline V gene has CDR1 LGHDT and CDR2 YNNKEL (reference sequence). The length of the CDR3 is 17 residues. V was pared by 3 bases and J by 2 bases, with 16 bases between. CDR3 amino acids: CASSQERREATNEKLFF. In nucleotides, the CDR3 is TGTGCCAGCAGCCAGGAGAGAAGAGAAGCCACTAATGAAAAACTGTTTTTT.

This clone was observed once. The genes are TRBV5-8 and TRBJ1-1; D is unresolved. The CDR3 extends over 12 amino acids. CDR1 is SGHTS and CDR2 is YDEGEE in the germline V gene. Between the trimmed V and J ends, which lost 4 bases and 5 bases, there was a span of 9 bases. The CDR3 reads CASSPRVTEAFF. Here the CDR3 DNA reads TGTGCCAGCAGCCCGAGGGTGACTGAAGCTTTCTTT.

The J gene is TRBJ2-2, the V gene TRBV4-1; TRBD2 matches 7 bases. The germline CDR1 and CDR2 sequences are MGHRA and YSYEKL. CDR3 length: 14 amino acids. Trimming took 6 bases from V and 2 from J; bases not matched to a gene: 3. DNA of the CDR3: TGCGCCAGCAGACGGGGGGAAAACACCGGGGAGCTGTTTTTT. Translation: CASRRGENTGELFF.

This chain links TRBV11-2 with TRBJ1-3; D is unresolved. The V end was cut by 1 base, the J end by 4 bases, with 11 bases between. The CDR3 consists of 15 residues. The germline gives CDR1 SGHAT, CDR2 FQNNGV. The CDR3 here is CASSLGSGGGNTIYF. In DNA form, the CDR3 reads TGTGCCAGCAGCTTAGGTTCGGGTGGAGGAAACACCATATATTTT.

The chain links TRBV5-6 to TRBJ1-5; D might be TRBD1 (5 bases). CDR1 and CDR2 (germline): SGHDT, YYEEEE. The V end was cut by 2 bases, the J end by 2 bases, with 14 bases between. This CDR3 comprises 16 residues. The CDR3 DNA sequence: TGTGCCAGCAGCTTTCGTCTGGGGGGAGGCAATCAGCCCCAGCATTTT. Translated, it gives CASSFRLGGGNQPQHF.